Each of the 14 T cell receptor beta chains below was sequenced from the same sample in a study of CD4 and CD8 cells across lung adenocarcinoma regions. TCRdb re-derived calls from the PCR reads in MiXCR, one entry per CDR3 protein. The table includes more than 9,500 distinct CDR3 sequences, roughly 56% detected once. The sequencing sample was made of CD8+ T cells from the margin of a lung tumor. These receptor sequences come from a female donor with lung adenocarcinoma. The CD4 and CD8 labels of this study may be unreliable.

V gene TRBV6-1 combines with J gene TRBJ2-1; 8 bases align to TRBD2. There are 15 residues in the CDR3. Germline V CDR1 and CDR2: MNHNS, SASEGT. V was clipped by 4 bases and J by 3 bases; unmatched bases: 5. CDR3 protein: CASSATSGNYNEQFF. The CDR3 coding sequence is TGTGCCAGCAGTGCCACTAGCGGAAACTACAATGAGCAGTTCTTC.

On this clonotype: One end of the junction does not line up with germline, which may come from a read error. The CDR3 here is CARGLWGTNTQYF. For the CDR3, the DNA is TGTGCCAGGGGGCTGTGGGGCACAAACACGCAGTATTTC. The J gene is TRBJ2-1, the V gene TRBV27; D might be TRBD1 (5 bases). Germline lookup yields CDR1 MNHEY and CDR2 SMNVEV (reference sequence). The CDR3 has 13 amino acids.

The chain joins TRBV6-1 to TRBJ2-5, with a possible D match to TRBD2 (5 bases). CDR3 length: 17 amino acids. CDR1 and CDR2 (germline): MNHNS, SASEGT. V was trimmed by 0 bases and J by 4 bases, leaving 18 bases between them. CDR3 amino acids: CASSEALPGLGRETQYF. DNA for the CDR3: TGTGCCAGCAGTGAAGCGCTTCCAGGTCTAGGGAGAGAGACCCAGTACTTC.

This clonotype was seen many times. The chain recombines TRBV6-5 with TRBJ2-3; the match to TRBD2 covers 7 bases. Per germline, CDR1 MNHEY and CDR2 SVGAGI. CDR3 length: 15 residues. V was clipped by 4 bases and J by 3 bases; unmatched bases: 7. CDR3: CASSWGGEGTDTQYF. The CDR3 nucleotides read TGTGCCAGCAGTTGGGGAGGGGAAGGGACAGATACGCAGTATTTT.

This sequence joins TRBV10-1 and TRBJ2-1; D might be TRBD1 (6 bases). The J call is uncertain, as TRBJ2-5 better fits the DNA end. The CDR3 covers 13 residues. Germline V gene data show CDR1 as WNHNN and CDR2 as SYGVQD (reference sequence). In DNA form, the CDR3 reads TGCGCCAGCAGTGAGGGACAGCAAGAGACCCAGTACTTC. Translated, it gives CASSEGQQETQYF.

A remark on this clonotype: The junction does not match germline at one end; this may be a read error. The CDR3 DNA is TGCGCCAGCAGCCGCCGAGACGGGGGGCGGGGAGCCAAAGACATGCAGTACTTC. Translating it yields CASSRRDGGRGAKDMQYF. The gene calls are TRBV4-1 and TRBJ2-4; tentative D call: TRBD2 (7 bases). The CDR3 is 18 amino acids. Germline V gene lookup returns CDR1 MGHRA and CDR2 YSYEKL.

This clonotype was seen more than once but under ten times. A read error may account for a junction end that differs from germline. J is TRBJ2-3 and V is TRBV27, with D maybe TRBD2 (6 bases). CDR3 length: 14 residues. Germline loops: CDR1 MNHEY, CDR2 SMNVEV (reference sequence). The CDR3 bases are TGTGCCAGCAGTTTGGGCGGGGTCCAAGATACCCAGTACTTT. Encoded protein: CASSLGGVQDTQYF.

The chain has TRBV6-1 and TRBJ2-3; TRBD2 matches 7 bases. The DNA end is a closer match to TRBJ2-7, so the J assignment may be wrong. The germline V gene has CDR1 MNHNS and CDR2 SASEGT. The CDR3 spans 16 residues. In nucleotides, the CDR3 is TGTGCCAGCGCTGGTAGCGGGCGCCCAGACCAAGAGACGCAGTACTTC. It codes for CASAGSGRPDQETQYF.

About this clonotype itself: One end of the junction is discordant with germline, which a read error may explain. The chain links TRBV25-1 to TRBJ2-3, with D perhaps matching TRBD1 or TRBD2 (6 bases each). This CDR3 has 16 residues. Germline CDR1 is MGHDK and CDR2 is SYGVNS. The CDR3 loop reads CASGGYGGRGSETQYF. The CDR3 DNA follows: TGTGCCAGCGGGGGGTACGGGGGCCGGGGATCAGAGACCCAGTATTTC. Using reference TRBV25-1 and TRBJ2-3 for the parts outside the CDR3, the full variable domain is EADIYQTPRYLVIGTGKKITLECSQTMGHDKMYWYQQDPGMELHLIHYSYGVNSTEKGDLSSESTVSRIRTEHFPLTLESARPSHTSQYLCASGGYGGRGSETQYFGPGTRLTVL.

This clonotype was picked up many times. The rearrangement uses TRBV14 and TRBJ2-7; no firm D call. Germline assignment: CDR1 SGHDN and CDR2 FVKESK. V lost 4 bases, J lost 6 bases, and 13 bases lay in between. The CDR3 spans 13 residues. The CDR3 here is CASSPVPVGEQYF. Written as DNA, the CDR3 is TGTGCCAGCAGCCCCGTCCCCGTGGGCGAGCAGTACTTC.

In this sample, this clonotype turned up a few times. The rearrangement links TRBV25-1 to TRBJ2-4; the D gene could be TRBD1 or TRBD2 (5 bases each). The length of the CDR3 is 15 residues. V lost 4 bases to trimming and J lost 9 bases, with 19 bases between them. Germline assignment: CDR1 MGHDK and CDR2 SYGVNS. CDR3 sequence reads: CASSVRDLRGAIQYF. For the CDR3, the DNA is TGTGCCAGCAGTGTCCGGGACCTCCGAGGGGCCATTCAGTACTTC.

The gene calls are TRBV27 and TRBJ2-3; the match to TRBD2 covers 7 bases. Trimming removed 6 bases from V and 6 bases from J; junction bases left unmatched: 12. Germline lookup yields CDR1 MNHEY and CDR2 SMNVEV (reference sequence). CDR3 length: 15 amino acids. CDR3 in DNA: TGTGCCAGCAGGAGGAGAGCGGGATTGTCGGATACGCAGTATTTT. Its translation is CASRRRAGLSDTQYF.

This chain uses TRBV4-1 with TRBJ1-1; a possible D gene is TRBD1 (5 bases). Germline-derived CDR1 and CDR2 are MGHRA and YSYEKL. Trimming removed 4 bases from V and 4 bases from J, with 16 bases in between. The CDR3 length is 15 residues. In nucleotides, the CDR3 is TGCGCCAGCAGCCTGCCCGACAGACTGAGCACTGAAGCTTTCTTT. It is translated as CASSLPDRLSTEAFF.

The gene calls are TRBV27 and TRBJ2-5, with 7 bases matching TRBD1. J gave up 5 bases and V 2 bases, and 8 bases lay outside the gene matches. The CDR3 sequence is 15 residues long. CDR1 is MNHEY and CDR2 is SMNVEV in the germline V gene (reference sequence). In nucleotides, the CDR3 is TGTGCCAGCAGTTTACACAGGGGCCGAGGGGAGACCCAGTACTTC. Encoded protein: CASSLHRGRGETQYF.